This TCR beta chain was retrieved from a study of blood T cell repertoires in COVID-19. About the study: Sites across the United States, Italy and Spain contributed samples from acute and convalescent COVID-19. T cells, B-cell-depleted T cells, or PBMCs provided the cDNA or gDNA that served as material.

In the authors' workflow: The authors estimated nucleated cell counts from reference gene primer amplification. TCRdb's copy holds only in-frame clones and misses some; the assay was immunoSEQ multiplex PCR. V and J calls and clone size are as listed in that table; D and trimming were resolved from the DNA. Here the sample spans about 68,000 clones, roughly 83% being singletons. The CDR3 is made up of 14 amino acids. V lost 7 bases and J lost 10; bases outside the gene matches: 9. CDR1 is MDHEN, CDR2 SYDVKM, per germline. The sample taken for sequencing was peripheral blood. This TCR derives from a man aged 80 or over with acute or convalescent COVID-19. This chain connects TRBV28 to TRBJ1-6, with TRBD1 matching 8 bases. This CDR3 reads CASISPTGASPLHF. CDR3 coding DNA: TGTGCCAGCATTTCCCCGACAGGGGCCTCACCCCTCCACTTT.